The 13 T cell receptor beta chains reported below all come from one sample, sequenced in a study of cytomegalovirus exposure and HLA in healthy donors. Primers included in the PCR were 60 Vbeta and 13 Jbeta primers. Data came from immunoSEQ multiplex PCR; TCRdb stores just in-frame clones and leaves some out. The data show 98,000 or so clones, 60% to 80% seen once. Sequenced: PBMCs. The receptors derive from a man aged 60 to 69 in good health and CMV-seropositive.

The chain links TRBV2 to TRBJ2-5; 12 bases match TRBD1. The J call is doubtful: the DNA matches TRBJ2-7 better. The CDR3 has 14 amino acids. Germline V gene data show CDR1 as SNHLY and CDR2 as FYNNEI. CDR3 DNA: TGTGCCAGCAAGGGACAGGGGGCGACGGACGAGCAGTACTTC. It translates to CASKGQGATDEQYF.

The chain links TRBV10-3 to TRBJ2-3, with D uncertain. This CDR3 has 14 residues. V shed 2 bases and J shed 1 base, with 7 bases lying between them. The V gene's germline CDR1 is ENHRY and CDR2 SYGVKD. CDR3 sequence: CAISEGSGTDTQYF. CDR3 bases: TGTGCCATCAGTGAGGGAAGCGGCACAGATACGCAGTATTTT.

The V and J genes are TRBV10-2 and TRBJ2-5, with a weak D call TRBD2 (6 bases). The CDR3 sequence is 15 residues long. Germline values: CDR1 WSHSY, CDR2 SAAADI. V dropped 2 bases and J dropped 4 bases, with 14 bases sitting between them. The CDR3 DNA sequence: TGCGCCAGCAGTGAGCCTACTAGCCAAGGAGAGACCCAGTACTTC. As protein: CASSEPTSQGETQYF.

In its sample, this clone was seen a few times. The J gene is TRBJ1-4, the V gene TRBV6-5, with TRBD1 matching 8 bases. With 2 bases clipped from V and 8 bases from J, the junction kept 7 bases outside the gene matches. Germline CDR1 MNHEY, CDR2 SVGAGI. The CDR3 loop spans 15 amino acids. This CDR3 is CASSYQDRVGEKLFF. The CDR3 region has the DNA TGTGCCAGCAGTTACCAGGACAGGGTAGGAGAAAAACTGTTTTTT.

CDR3 bases: TGCAGCGTTGTGGAGGGCGGGGGATATGGCTACACCTTC. This encodes CSVVEGGGYGYTF. The chain recombines TRBV29-1 with TRBJ1-2; D is perhaps TRBD1 (5 bases). V lost 4 bases to trimming and J lost 5 bases, with 14 bases between them. CDR1 is SQVTM, CDR2 ANQGSEA, per germline. The CDR3 extends over 13 amino acids. Based on the CDR3 plus reference TRBV29-1 and TRBJ1-2, the full variable domain is SAVISQKPSRDICQRGTSLTIQCQVDSQVTMMFWYRQQPGQSLTLIATANQGSEATYESGFVIDKFPISRPNLTFSTLTVSNMSPEDSSIYLCSVVEGGGYGYTFGSGTRLTVV.

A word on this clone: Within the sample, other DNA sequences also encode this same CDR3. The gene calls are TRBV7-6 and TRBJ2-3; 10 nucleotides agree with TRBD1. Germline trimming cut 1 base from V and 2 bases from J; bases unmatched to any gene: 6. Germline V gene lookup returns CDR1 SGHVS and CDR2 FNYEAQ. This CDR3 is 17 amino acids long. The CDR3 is CASSLGVGQGTTDTQYF. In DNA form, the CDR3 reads TGTGCCAGCAGCTTAGGAGTGGGACAGGGGACCACAGATACGCAGTATTTT.

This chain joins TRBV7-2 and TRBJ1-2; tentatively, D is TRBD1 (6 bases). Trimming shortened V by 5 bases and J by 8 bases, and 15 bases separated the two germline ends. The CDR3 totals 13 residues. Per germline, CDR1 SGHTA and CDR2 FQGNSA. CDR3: CASSKYRAEGYTF. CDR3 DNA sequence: TGTGCCAGCAGCAAATACAGGGCCGAGGGCTACACCTTC.

The CDR3 DNA is TGTGCCAGCAGCTTGGCTAGCGGGGGCTACACAGATACGCAGTATTTT. This translates into CASSLASGGYTDTQYF. The chain links TRBV5-4 to TRBJ2-3; 10 positions match TRBD2. Germline V gene sequence: CDR1 SGHNT, CDR2 YYREEE (reference sequence). Unmatched junction bases numbered 3, after V lost 0 bases and J lost 2 bases. The CDR3 has 16 residues.

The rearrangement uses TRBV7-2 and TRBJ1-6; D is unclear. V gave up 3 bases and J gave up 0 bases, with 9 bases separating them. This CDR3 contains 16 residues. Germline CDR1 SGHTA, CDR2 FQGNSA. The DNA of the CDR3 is TGTGCCAGCAGCTTTCCTTCGAGCTCCTATAATTCACCCCTCCACTTT. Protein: CASSFPSSSYNSPLHF.

As DNA, the CDR3 is TGTGCCAGCACCCATCGGACAGGGCTAGGTGGGGAGCTGTTTTTT. This encodes CASTHRTGLGGELFF. The chain links TRBV5-5 to TRBJ2-2, with 8 bases aligning to TRBD1. Germline V CDR1 and CDR2: SGHKS, YYEKEE (reference sequence). The trim removed 6 bases at V and 8 bases at J, leaving 12 bases unmatched. The CDR3 spans 15 residues.

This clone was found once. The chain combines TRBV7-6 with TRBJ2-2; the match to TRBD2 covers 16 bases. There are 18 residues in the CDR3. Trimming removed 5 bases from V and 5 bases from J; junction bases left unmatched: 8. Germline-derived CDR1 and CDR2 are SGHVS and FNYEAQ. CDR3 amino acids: CASSPRGLAGGRTGELFF. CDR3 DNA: TGTGCCAGCAGCCCTCGGGGACTAGCGGGGGGGCGAACCGGGGAGCTGTTTTTT.

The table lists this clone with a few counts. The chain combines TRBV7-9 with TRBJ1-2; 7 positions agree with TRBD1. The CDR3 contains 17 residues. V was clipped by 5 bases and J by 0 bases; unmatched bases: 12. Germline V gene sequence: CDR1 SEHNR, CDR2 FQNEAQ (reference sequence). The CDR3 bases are TGTGCCAGCAGCCCGGCAAGAGGACAGGCAGCTAACTATGGCTACACCTTC. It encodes CASSPARGQAANYGYTF.

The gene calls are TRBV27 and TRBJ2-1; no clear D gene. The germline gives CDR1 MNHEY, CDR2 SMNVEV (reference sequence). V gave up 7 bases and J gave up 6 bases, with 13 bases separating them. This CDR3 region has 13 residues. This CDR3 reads CASIATLSNEQFF. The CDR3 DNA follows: TGTGCCAGCATTGCGACACTCTCCAATGAGCAGTTCTTC.